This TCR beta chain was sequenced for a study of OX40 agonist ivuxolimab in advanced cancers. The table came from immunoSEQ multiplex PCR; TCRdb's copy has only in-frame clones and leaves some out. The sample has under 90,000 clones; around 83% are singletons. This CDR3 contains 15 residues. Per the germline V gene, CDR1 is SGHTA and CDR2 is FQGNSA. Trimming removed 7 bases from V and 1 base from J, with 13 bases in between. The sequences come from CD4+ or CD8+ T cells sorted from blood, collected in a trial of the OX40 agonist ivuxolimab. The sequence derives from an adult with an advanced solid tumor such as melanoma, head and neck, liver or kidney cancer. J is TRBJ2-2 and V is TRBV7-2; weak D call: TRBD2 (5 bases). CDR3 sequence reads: CASTNKGVNTGELFF. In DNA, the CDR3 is TGTGCCAGCACCAATAAGGGAGTGAACACCGGGGAGCTGTTTTTT.